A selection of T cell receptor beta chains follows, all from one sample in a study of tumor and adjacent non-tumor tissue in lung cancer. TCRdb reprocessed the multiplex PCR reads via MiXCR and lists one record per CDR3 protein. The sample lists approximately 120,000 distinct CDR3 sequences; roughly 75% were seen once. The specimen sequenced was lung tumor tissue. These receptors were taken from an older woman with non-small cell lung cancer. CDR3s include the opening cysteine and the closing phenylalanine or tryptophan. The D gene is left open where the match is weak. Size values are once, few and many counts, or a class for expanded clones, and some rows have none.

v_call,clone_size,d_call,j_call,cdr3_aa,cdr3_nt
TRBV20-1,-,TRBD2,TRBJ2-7,CNAGLPGGLFYVQYF,TGCAATGCTGGGTTACCGGGAGGCCTTTTCTACGTGCAGTACTTC
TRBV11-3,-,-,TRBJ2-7,CASSSDMGTYEQYF,TGTGCCAGCAGCTCAGATATGGGGACATACGAGCAGTACTTC
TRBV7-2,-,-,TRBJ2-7,CASSPNCYEQYF,TGTGCCAGCAGCCCAAATTGTTACGAGCAGTACTTC
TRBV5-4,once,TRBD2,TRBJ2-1,CTSSSRRGAGGIGEQFF,TGTACCAGCAGCTCGAGAAGGGGCGCGGGAGGTATCGGAGAGCAGTTCTTC
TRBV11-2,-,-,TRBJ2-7,CTSSLSGYEQDF,TGTACCAGCAGCTTATCTGGCTACGAGCAGGACTTC
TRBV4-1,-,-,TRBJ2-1,CASSRPASAGSNEQFF,TGCGCCAGCAGCCGCCCAGCTAGCGCGGGGTCCAATGAGCAGTTCTTC
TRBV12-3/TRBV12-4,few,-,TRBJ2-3,CASSQRTSTDTQYF,TGTGCCAGCAGTCAACGGACTAGCACAGATACGCAGTATTTT
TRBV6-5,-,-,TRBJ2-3,CARSAKGFGTYTQYF,TGTGCCAGAAGTGCAAAGGGATTTGGCACATATACGCAGTATTTT
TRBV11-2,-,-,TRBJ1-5,CASNSEGFQPQHF,TGTGCCAGCAACTCAGAGGGTTTTCAGCCCCAGCATTTT
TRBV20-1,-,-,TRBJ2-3,CSTRDQLAGASTGTQYF,TGCAGTACTAGAGATCAGCTTGCGGGGGCTTCCACAGGTACGCAGTATTTT
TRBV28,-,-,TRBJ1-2,CASSLATIYGYTF,TGTGCCAGCAGTTTAGCAACGATCTATGGCTACACCTTC
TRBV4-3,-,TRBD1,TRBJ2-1,CASSQDGQVGFNEQFF,TGCGCCAGCAGCCAAGATGGACAGGTTGGGTTCAATGAGCAATTCTTC
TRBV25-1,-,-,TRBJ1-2,CASSEDKYGYTF,TGTGCCAGCAGTGAGGACAAATATGGCTACACCTTC
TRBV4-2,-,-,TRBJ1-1,CDSTWDLYTEAFF,TGTGACAGCACCTGGGATCTTTACACTGAAGCTTTCTTT
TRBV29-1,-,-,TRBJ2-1,CSVDGVGDNEQLF,TGCAGCGTTGATGGGGTGGGGGACAATGAGCAGTTGTTC
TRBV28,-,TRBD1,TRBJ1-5,CASQYTGTGSNQPQHF,TGTGCCAGCCAATATACCGGGACAGGGAGCAATCAGCCCCAGCATTTT
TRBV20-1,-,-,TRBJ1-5,CTARSDTNQPQHF,TGCACTGCTAGATCAGACACTAATCAGCCCCAGCATTTT
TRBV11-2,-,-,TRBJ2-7,CASSLLTYGGQYF,TGTGCCAGCAGCCTGTTGACTTATGGAGGGCAGTACTTC
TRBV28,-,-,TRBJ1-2,CASSAPAGYGYTF,TGTGCCAGCAGCGCCCCAGCAGGATATGGCTACACCTTC
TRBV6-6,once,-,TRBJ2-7,CASSERGYEKYF,TGTGCCAGCTCGGAGAGGGGCTACGAGAAGTACTTC
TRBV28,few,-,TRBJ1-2,CASSLTGASNYGYTF,TGTGCCAGCAGCCTTACAGGCGCCTCTAACTATGGCTACACCTTC
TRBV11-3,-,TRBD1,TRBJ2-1,CASSLRTGFSYEQFF,TGTGCCAGCAGCTTACGGACAGGGTTCTCCTACGAGCAGTTCTTC
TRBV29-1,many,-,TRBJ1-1,CSADSPNMNTEAFF,TGCAGCGCTGACAGTCCGAACATGAACACTGAAGCTTTCTTT
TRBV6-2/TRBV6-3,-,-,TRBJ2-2,CTSTKPSGELLF,TGTACCAGCACCAAACCCTCCGGGGAGCTGTTGTTT
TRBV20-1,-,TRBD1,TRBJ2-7,CSTRDRESEQYF,TGCAGTACTAGAGACAGGGAGAGCGAGCAGTATTTC
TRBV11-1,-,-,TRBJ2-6,CASSPFRWGANVPTF,TGTGCCAGTAGCCCCTTCCGCTGGGGGGCCAACGTCCCGACTTTC
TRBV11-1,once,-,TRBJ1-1,CVNNRLGGAETFF,TGTGTCAACAACCGATTGGGCGGTGCTGAAACTTTCTTT
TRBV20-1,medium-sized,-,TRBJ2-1,CSARHGVHYSYNEQFF,TGCAGTGCTAGACACGGGGTTCACTACTCCTACAATGAGCAGTTCTTC
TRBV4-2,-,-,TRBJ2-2,CASSQGGQGGTGELFF,TGTGCCAGCAGCCAGGGTGGACAAGGGGGGACCGGGGAGCTGTTTTTT
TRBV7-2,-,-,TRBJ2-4,CASSLLPGRNIQYF,TGTGCCAGCAGCTTGTTGCCGGGACGAAACATTCAGTACTTC
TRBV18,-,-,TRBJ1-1,CASSPEGINTEAFF,TGTGCCAGCTCACCGGAGGGGATTAACACTGAAGCTTTCTTT
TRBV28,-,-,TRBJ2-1,CASSLSRYSEQLF,TGTGCCAGCAGTTTATCCAGATACAGTGAGCAGCTCTTC
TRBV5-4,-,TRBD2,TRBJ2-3,CASSLSLRTSGGGYPDTQYF,TGTGCCAGCAGCTTGTCTCTCAGGACTAGCGGGGGGGGATACCCAGATACGCAGTATTTT
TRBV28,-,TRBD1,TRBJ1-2,CASVGQGLSYGYTF,TGTGCCAGCGTCGGACAGGGACTCAGCTATGGCTACACCTTC
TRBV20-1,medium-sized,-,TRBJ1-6,CSARDNTLAVYNSPLHF,TGCAGTGCTAGAGATAATACCCTTGCTGTATATAATTCACCCCTCCACTTT
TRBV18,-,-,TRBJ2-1,CANSPNGEGEYNEQFF,TGTGCCAACTCACCAAACGGGGAAGGAGAGTACAATGAGCAGTTCTTC
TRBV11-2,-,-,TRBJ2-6,CASSWSDLSGANVLTF,TGTGCCAGCAGCTGGTCAGACCTCTCTGGGGCCAACGTCCTGACTTTC
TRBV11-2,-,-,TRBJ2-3,CTSSLEGAGTQYF,TGTACCAGCAGCCTAGAGGGCGCGGGGACGCAGTATTTT
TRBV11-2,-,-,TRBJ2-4,CTGSPVRGGVENIQYF,TGTACCGGCAGTCCCGTCAGAGGGGGGGTCGAAAACATTCAGTACTTC
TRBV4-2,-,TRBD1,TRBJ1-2,CASSQEGGQGIGYTF,TGTGCCAGCAGCCAGGAGGGAGGACAGGGGATAGGCTACACCTTC
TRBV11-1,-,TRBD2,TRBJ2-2,CAGSPRVAGESTGELFF,TGTGCCGGCAGCCCGCGAGTAGCGGGAGAATCCACCGGGGAGTTGTTTTTT
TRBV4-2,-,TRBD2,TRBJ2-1,CASSQEERLARVDEQLF,TGTGCCAGCAGCCAGGAAGAAAGACTAGCTAGGGTAGACGAGCAGTTATTC
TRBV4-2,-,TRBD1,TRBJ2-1,CTGSQASGQGNEQFF,TGTACCGGCAGCCAAGCTTCTGGACAGGGCAATGAGCAATTCTTC
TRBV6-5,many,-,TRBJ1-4,CASRPISTNEKLFF,TGTGCCAGCCGGCCGATTTCAACTAATGAAAAACTGTTTTTT
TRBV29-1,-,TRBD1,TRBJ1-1,CSVGPDWTGLETFF,TGCAGCGTTGGTCCCGATTGGACAGGGCTTGAAACTTTCTTT
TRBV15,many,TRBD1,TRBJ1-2,CATSRDLGQGSYGYTF,TGTGCCACCAGCAGAGATTTGGGACAGGGGAGCTATGGCTACACCTTC
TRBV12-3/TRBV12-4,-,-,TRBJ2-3,CASSFALGRVTQYF,TGTGCCAGCAGTTTCGCGCTGGGCCGAGTTACGCAGTATTTT
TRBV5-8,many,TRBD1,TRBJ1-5,CASKGQGAGQPQHF,TGTGCCAGCAAGGGACAGGGGGCCGGGCAGCCCCAGCATTTT
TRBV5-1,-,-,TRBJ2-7,CASSPTGTYEQYF,TGCGCCAGCAGCCCGACCGGGACCTACGAGCAGTACTTC
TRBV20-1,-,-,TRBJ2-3,CSARDQGGGGQSQYF,TGCAGTGCTAGAGACCAGGGGGGCGGAGGGCAGTCCCAGTATTTT
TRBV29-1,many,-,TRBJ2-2,CSVVRGGTGELFF,TGCAGCGTTGTCCGAGGGGGCACCGGGGAGCTGTTTTTT
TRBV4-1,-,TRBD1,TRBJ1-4,CASSQDLAGGGEKVFF,TGTGCCAGCAGTCAAGATCTTGCAGGGGGAGGAGAAAAAGTGTTTTTT
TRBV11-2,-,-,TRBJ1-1,CASSPGGGGVSRREAFF,TGTGCCAGCAGCCCCGGGGGGGGTGGGGTCTCACGGAGAGAAGCTTTCTTT
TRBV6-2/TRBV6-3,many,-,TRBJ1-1,CASSYSRAARNTEAFF,TGTGCCAGCAGTTACTCGAGGGCGGCCAGAAACACTGAAGCTTTCTTT
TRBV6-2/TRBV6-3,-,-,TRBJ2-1,CACSYYDGSAGSYNEQFF,TGTGCCTGCAGTTACTATGATGGGTCAGCGGGTTCTTACAATGAGCAGTTCTTC
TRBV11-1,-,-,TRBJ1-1,CANSRLGDAEAFF,TGTGCCAACAGCCGACTGGGCGATGCTGAAGCTTTCTTT
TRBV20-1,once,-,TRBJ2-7,CSARDCEVRGYEQYF,TGCAGTGCTAGAGATTGCGAAGTAAGGGGCTACGAGCAGTACTTC
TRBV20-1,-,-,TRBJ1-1,CSARDFRALNTEAFF,TGCAGTGCTAGAGACTTCAGGGCCTTGAACACTGAGGCTTTCTTT
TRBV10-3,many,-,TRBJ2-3,CAIGAGTTDTQYF,TGTGCCATCGGGGCGGGGACCACAGATACGCAGTATTTT